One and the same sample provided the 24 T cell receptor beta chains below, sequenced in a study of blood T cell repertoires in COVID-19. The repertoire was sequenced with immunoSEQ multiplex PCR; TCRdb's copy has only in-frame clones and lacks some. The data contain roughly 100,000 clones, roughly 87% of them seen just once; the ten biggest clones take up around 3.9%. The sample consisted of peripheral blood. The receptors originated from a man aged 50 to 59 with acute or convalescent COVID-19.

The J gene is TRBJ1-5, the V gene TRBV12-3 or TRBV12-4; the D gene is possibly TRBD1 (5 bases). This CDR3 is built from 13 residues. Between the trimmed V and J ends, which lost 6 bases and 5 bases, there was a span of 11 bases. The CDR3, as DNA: TGTGCCAGCAGCCCGACAGATTATCAGCCCCAGCATTTT. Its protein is CASSPTDYQPQHF.

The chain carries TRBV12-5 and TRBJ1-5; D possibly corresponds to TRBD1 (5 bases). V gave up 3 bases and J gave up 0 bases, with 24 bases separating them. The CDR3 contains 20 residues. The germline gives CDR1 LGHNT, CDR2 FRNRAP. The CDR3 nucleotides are TGTGCTAGTGGTTTCAGCGCCGGGACTCCGGGGAGTTATAGCAATCAGCCCCAGCATTTT. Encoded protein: CASGFSAGTPGSYSNQPQHF.

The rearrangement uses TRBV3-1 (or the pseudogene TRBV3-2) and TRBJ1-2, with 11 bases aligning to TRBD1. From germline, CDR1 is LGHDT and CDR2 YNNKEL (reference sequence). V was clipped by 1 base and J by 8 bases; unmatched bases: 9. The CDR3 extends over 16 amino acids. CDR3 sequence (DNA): TGTGCCAGCAGCCAAGCTGCCGGACAGGGGGCGGGAGGCTACACCTTC. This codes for CASSQAAGQGAGGYTF.

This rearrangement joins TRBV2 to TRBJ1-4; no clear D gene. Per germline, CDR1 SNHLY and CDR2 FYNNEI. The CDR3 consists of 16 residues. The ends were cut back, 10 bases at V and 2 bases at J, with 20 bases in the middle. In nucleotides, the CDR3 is TGTGCCACCACCCCAGTTAGAGGTTGGACTAATGAAAAACTGTTTTTT. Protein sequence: CATTPVRGWTNEKLFF.

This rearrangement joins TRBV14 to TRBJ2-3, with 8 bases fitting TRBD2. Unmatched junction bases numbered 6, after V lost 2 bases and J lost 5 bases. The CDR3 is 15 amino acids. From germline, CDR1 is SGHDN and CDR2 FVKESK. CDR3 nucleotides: TGTGCCAGCAGCCAAACAGCGGGGGCCGGAGATACGCAGTATTTT. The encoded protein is CASSQTAGAGDTQYF.

As DNA, the CDR3 is TGTGCCAGCAGCTTAAGTGGTTTGCAGGGATCCGAAGCTTTCTTT. Translating gives CASSLSGLQGSEAFF. The chain is built from TRBV7-3 and TRBJ1-1; possibly TRBD1 for D (5 bases). CDR3 length: 15 residues. Germline loops: CDR1 SGHTA, CDR2 FQGTGA. Deletions cut 1 base from V and 8 bases from J, with 17 bases between.

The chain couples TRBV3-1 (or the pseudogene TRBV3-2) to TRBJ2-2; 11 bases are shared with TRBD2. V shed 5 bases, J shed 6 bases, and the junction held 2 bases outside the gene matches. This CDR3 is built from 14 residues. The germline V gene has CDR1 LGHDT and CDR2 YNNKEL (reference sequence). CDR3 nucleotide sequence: TGTGCCAGCAGCATTAGCGGGAGGGCCGGGGAGCTGTTTTTT. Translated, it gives CASSISGRAGELFF.

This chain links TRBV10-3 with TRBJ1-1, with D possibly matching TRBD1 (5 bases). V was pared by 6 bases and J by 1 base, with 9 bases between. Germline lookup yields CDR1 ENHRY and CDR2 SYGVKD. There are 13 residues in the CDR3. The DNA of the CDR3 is TGTGCCATCAGGGACATGGAGAACACTGAAGCTTTCTTT. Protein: CAIRDMENTEAFF.

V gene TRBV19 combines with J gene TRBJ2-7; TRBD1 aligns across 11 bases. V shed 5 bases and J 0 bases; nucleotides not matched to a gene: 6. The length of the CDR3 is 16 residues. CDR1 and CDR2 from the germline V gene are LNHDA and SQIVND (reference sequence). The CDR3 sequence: CASSPGQGASSYEQYF. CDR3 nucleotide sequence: TGTGCCAGTAGTCCAGGACAGGGGGCGAGCTCCTACGAGCAGTACTTC.

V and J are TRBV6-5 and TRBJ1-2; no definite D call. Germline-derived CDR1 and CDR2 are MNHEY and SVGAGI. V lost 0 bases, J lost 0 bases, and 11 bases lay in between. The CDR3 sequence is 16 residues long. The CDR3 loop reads CASSYSAGRTNYGYTF. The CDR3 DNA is TGTGCCAGCAGTTACTCGGCGGGGAGAACTAACTATGGCTACACCTTC.

CDR3 loop: CASSSSGGFWGIGEAFF. Here the CDR3 DNA reads TGTGCCAGCAGCTCGTCAGGGGGATTTTGGGGCATCGGTGAAGCTTTCTTT. This chain links TRBV14 with TRBJ1-1; 7 bases are shared with TRBD1. Looked up from germline, CDR1 is SGHDN and CDR2 is FVKESK. There are 17 residues in the CDR3. The V and J ends lost 5 bases and 7 bases, in that order; junction bases with no gene match: 19.

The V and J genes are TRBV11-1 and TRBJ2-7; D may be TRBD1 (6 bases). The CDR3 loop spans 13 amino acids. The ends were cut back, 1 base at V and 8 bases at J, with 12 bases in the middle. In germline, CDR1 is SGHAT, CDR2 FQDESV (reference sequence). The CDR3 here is CASSLVGTFQQYF. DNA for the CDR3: TGTGCCAGCAGCTTAGTCGGGACATTCCAGCAGTACTTC.

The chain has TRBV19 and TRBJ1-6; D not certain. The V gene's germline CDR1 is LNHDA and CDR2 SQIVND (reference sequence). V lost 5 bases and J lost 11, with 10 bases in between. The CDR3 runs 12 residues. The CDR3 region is CASSRGMTPLHF. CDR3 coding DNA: TGTGCCAGTAGTCGCGGTATGACACCCCTCCACTTT.

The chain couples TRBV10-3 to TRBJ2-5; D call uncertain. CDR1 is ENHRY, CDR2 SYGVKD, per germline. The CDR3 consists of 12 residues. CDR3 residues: CATRSNQETQYF. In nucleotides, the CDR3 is TGTGCGACCCGGAGCAACCAAGAGACCCAGTACTTC.

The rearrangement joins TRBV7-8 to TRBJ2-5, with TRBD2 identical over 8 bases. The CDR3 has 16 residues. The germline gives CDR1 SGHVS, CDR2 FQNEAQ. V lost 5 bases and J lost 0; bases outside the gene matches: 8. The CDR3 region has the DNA TGTGCCAGCAGCACCCCGGCTAGCGGGCACCAAGAGACCCAGTACTTC. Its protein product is CASSTPASGHQETQYF.

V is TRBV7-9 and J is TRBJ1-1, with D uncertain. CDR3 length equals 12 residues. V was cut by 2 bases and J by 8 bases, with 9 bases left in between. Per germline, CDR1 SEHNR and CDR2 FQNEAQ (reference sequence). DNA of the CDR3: TGTGCCAGCAGCTTACCCCGACACGAAGCTTTCTTT. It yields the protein CASSLPRHEAFF.

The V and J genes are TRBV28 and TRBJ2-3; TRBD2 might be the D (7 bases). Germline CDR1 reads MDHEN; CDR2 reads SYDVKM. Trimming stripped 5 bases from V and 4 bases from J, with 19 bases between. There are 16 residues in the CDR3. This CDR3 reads CASSPTRGLKADTQYF. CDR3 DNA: TGTGCCAGCAGTCCCACGCGGGGGCTTAAGGCAGATACGCAGTATTTT.

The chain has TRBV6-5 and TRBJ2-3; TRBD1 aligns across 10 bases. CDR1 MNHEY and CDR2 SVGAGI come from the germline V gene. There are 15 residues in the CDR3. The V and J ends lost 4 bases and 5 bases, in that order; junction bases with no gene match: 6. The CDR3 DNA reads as TGTGCCAGCAGTTCTCCGGGACAGGGGCAAGATACGCAGTATTTT. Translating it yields CASSSPGQGQDTQYF.

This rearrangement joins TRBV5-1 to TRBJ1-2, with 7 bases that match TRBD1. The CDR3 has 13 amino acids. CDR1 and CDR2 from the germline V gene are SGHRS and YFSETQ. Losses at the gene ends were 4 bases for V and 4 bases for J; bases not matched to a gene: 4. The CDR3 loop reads CASSRDSFYGYTF. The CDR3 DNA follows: TGCGCCAGCAGCCGGGACAGCTTCTATGGCTACACCTTC. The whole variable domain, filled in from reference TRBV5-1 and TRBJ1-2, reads KAGVTQTPRYLIKTRGQQVTLSCSPISGHRSVSWYQQTPGQGLQFLFEYFSETQRNKGNFPGRFSGRQFSNSRSEMNVSTLELGDSALYLCASSRDSFYGYTFGSGTRLTVV.

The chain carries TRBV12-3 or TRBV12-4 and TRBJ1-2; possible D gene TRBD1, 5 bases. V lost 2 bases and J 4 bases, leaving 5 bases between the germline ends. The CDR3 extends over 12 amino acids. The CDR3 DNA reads TGTGCCAGCAGTTTACAGGGCTATGGCTACACCTTC. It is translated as CASSLQGYGYTF.

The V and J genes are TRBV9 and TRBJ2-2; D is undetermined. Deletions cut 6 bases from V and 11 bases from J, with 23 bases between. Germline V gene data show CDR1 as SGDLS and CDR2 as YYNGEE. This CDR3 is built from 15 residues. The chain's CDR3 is CASTKSIRADFELFF. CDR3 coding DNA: TGTGCCAGCACTAAGTCGATCCGAGCAGACTTTGAGCTGTTTTTT.

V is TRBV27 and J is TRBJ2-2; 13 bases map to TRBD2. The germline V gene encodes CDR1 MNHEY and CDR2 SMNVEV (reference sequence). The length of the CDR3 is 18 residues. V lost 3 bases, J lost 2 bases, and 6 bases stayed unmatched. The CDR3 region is CASSFRTSGSRNTGELFF. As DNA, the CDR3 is TGTGCCAGCAGTTTTCGGACTAGCGGGAGCCGAAACACCGGGGAGCTGTTTTTT.

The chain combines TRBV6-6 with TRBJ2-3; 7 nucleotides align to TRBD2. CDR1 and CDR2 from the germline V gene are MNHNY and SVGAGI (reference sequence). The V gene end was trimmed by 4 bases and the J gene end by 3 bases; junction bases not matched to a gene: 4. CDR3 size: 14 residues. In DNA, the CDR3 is TGTGCCAGCAGTTGGACTAGTAGAACAGATACGCAGTATTTT. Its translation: CASSWTSRTDTQYF.

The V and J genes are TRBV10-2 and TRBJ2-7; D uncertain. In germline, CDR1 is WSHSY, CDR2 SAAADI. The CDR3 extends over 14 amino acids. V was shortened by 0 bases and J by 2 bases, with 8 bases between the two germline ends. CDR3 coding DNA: TGCGCCAGCAGTGAGTCGCGGCGAGCCTACGAGCAGTACTTC. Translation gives CASSESRRAYEQYF.